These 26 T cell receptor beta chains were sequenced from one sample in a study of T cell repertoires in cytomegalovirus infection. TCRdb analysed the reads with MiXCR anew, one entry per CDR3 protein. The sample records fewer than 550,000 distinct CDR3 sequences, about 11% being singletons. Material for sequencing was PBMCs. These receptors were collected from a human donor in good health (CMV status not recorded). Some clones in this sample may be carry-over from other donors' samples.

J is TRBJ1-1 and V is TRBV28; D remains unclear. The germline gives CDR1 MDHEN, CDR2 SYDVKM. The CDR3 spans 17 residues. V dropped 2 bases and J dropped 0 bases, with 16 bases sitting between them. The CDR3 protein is CASSLDAIGNLNTEAFF. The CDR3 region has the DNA TGTGCCAGCAGTTTAGATGCGATCGGGAACTTGAACACTGAAGCTTTCTTT.

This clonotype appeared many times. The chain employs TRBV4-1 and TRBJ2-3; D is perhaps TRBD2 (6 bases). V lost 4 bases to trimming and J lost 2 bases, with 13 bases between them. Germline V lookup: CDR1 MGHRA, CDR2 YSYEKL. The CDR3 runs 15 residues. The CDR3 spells CASSPLGLVTDTQYF. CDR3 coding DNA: TGCGCCAGCAGCCCCCTGGGACTTGTCACAGATACGCAGTATTTT.

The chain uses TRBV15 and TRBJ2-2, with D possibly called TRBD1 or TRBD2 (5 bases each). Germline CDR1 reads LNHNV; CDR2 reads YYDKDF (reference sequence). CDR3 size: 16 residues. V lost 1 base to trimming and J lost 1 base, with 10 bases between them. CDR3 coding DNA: TGTGCCACCAGCAGAGTGCCGGGGCTGAACACCGGGGAGCTGTTTTTT. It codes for CATSRVPGLNTGELFF.

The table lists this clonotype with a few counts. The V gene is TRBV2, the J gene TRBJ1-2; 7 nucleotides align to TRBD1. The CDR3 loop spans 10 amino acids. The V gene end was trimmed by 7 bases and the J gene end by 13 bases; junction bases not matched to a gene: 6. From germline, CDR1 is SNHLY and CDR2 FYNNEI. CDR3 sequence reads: CASIQGVCTF. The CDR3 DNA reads TGTGCCAGCATTCAGGGGGTCTGCACCTTC.

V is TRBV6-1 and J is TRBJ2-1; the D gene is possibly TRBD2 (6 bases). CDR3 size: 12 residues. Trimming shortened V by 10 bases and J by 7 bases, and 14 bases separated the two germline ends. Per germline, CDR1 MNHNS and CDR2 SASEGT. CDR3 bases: TGTGCCACTACGTGGGGAGGTAATGAGCAGTTCTTC. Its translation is CATTWGGNEQFF.

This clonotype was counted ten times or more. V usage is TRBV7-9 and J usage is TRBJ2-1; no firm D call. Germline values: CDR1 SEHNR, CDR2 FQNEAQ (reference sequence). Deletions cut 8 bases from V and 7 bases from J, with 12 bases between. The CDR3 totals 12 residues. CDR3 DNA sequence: TGTGCCAGCCTCATGGGAAGGAATGAGCAGTTCTTC. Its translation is CASLMGRNEQFF.

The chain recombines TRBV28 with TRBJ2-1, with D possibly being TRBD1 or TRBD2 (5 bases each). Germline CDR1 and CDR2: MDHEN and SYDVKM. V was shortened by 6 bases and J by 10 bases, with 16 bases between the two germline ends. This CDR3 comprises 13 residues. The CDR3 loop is CASSLGDPGEQFF. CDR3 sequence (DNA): TGTGCCAGCAGCCTAGGGGACCCCGGAGAGCAGTTCTTC.

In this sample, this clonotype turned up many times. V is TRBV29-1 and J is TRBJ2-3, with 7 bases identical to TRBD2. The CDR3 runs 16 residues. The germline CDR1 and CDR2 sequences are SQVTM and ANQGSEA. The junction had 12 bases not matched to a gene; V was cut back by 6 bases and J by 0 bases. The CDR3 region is CSVADRGLHSTDTQYF. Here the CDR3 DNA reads TGCAGCGTCGCGGACCGGGGACTACATAGCACAGATACGCAGTATTTT.

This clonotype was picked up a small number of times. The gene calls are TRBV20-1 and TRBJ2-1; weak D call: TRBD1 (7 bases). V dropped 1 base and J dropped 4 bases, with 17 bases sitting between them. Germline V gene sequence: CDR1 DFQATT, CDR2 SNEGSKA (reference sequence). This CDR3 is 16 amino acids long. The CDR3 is CSARVGGTEPYNEQFF. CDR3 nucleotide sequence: TGCAGTGCTAGAGTTGGAGGGACAGAGCCGTACAATGAGCAGTTCTTC.

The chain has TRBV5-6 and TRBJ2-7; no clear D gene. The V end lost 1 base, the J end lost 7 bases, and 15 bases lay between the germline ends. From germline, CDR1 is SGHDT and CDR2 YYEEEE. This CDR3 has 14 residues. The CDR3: CASSLWPRLGEQYF. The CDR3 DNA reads TGTGCCAGCAGCTTGTGGCCCCGATTGGGTGAGCAGTACTTC.

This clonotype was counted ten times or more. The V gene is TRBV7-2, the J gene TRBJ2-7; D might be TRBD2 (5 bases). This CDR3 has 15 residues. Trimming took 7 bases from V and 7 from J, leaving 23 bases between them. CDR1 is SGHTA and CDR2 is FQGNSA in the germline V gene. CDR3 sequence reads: CASNNVVVGVGEQYF. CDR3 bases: TGTGCCAGCAACAACGTAGTGGTGGGAGTTGGTGAGCAGTACTTC.

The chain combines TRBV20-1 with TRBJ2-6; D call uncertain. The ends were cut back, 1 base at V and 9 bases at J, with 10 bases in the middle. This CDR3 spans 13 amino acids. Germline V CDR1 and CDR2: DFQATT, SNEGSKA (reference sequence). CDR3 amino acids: CSARGGSFNVLTF. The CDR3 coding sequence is TGCAGTGCTAGAGGGGGTTCGTTCAACGTCCTGACTTTC.

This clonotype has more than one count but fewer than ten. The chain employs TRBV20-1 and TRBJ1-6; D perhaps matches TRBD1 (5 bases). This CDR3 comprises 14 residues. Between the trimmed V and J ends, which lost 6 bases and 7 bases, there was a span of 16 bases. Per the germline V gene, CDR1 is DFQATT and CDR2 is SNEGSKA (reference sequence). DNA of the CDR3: TGCAGTGCAGACGGGGAGGGACCAAATTCACCCCTCCACTTT. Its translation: CSADGEGPNSPLHF.

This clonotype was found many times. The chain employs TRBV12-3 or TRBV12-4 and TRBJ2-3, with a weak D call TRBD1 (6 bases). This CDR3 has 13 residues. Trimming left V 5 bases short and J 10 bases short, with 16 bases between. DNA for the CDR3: TGTGCCAGCAGTACCGGTAATGGGGGCTCGCAGTATTTT. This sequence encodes CASSTGNGGSQYF.

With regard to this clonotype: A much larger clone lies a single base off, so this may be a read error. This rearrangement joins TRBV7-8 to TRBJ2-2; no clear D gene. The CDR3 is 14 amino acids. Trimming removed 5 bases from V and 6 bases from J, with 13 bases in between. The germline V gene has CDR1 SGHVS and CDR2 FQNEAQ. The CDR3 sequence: CASSRAPNAGELFF. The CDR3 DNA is TGTGCCAGCAGCCGGGCCCCTAACGCCGGGGAGCTGTTTTTT.

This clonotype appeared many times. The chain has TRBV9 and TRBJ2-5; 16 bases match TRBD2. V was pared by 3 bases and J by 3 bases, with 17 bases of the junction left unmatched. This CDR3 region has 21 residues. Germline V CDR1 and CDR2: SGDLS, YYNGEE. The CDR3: CASSAQEGLAGGPPRKETQYF. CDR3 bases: TGTGCCAGCAGCGCCCAAGAGGGACTAGCGGGAGGGCCCCCCCGAAAAGAGACCCAGTACTTC.

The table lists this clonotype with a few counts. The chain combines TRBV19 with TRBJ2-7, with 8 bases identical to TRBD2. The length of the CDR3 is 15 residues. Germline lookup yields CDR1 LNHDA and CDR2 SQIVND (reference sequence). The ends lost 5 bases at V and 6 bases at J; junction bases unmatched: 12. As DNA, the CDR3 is TGTGCCAGTAGTGGGACGAGCGGGGGCCTCGGCGAGCAGTACTTC. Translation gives CASSGTSGGLGEQYF. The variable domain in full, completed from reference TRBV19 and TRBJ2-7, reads DGGITQSPKYLFRKEGQNVTLSCEQNLNHDAMYWYRQDPGQGLRLIYYSQIVNDFQKGDIAEGYSVSREKKESFPLTVTSAQKNPTAFYLCASSGTSGGLGEQYFGPGTRLTVT.

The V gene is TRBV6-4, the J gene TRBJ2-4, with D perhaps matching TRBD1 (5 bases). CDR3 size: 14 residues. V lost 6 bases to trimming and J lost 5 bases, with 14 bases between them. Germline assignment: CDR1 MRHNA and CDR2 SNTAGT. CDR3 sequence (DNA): TGTGCCAGCAGAAAGACAGAATGGGAAAACATTCAGTACTTC. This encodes CASRKTEWENIQYF.

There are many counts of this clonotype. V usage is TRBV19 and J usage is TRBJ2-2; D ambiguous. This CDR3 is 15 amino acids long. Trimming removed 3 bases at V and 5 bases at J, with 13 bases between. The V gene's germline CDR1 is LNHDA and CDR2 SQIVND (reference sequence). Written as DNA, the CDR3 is TGTGCCAGTAGTATGAGAACCAGAGGAACCGGGGAGCTGTTTTTT. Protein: CASSMRTRGTGELFF.

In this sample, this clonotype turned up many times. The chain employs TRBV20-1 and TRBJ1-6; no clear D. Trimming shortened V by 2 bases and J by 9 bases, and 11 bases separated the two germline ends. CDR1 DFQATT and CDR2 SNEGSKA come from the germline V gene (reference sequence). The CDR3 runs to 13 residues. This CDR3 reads CSARLRSSSPLHF. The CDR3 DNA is TGCAGTGCTAGATTACGGTCTAGTTCACCCCTCCACTTT.

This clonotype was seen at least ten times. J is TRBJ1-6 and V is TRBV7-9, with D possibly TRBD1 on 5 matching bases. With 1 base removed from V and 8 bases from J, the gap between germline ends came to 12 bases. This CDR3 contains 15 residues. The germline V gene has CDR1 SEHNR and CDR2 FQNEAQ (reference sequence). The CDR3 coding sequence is TGTGCCAGCAGCTTAGATCTCCAGGGTGATTCACCCCTCCACTTT. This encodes CASSLDLQGDSPLHF.

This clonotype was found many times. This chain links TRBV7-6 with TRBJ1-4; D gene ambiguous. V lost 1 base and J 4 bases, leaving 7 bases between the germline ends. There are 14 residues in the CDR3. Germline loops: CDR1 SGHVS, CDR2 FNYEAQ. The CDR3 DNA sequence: TGTGCCAGCAGCTTAGGGGGTCTTAATGAAAAACTGTTTTTT. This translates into CASSLGGLNEKLFF.

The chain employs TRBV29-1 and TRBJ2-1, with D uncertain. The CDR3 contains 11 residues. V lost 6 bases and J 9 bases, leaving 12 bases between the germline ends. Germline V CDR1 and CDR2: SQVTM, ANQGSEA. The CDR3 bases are TGCAGCGTAGGATTTTTTAGTGAGCAGTTCTTC. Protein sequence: CSVGFFSEQFF.

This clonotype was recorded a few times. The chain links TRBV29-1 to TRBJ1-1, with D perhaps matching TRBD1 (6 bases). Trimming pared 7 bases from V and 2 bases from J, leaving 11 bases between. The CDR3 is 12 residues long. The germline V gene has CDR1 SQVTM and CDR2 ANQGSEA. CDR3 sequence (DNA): TGCAGCGCGGAGGGACAAAACACTGAAGCTTTCTTT. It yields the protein CSAEGQNTEAFF.

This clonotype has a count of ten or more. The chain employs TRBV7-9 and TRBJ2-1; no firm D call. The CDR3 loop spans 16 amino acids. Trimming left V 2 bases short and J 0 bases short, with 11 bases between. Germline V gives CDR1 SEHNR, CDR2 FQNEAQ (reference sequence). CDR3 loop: CASSLMGGSSYNEQFF. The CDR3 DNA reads TGTGCCAGCAGCTTAATGGGCGGTAGCTCCTACAATGAGCAGTTCTTC.

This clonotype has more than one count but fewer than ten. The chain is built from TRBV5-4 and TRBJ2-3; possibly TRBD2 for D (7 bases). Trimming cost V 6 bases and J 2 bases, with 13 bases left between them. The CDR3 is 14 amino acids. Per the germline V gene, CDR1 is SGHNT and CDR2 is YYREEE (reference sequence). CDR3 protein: CASNKGGDTDTQYF. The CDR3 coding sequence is TGTGCCAGCAACAAGGGGGGGGACACAGATACGCAGTATTTT. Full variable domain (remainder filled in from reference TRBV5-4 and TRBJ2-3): ETGVTQSPTHLIKTRGQQVTLRCSSQSGHNTVSWYQQALGQGPQFIFQYYREEENGRGNFPPRFSGLQFPNYSSELNVNALELDDSALYLCASNKGGDTDTQYFGPGTRLTVL.